The 18 T cell receptor beta chains below all came from one sample that was sequenced in a study of shared clonotypes between healthy human individuals. Method: immunoSEQ multiplex PCR; TCRdb's copy keeps in-frame clones and lacks some. This sample has around 500,000 clones, with roughly 80% found just once. The sequenced sample was PBMCs. The receptors stem from a woman in her thirties or forties in good health. Some clones in this sample may be carry-over from other donors' samples.

V gene TRBV11-2 combines with J gene TRBJ2-7; TRBD1 agrees at 8 bases. This CDR3 contains 16 residues. V was pared by 1 base and J by 0 bases, with 5 bases of the junction left unmatched. Per the germline V gene, CDR1 is SGHAT and CDR2 is FQNNGV. The CDR3 DNA reads as TGTGCCAGCAGCTTAGGCAGGGGGCTCACCTCCTACGAGCAGTACTTC. This codes for CASSLGRGLTSYEQYF.

V usage is TRBV28 and J usage is TRBJ2-1, with D perhaps matching TRBD2 (7 bases). Germline assignment: CDR1 MDHEN and CDR2 SYDVKM. V lost 7 bases to trimming and J lost 8 bases, with 18 bases between them. The CDR3 has 14 amino acids. CDR3 in amino acids: CASNYGGGADEQFF. CDR3 DNA: TGTGCCAGCAACTATGGTGGGGGGGCCGATGAGCAGTTCTTC.

As concerns this clone: This sample includes further DNA sequences coding for the same CDR3. V usage is TRBV9 and J usage is TRBJ2-7; TRBD1 or TRBD2 may be the D gene (5 bases each). The CDR3 is 12 amino acids. Per germline, CDR1 SGDLS and CDR2 YYNGEE. V was cut by 7 bases and J by 0 bases, with 8 bases left in between. This CDR3 reads CASSGSSYEQYF. CDR3 sequence (DNA): TGTGCCAGCTCAGGGAGCTCCTACGAGCAGTACTTC. The whole variable domain, filled in from reference TRBV9 and TRBJ2-7, reads DSGVTQTPKHLITATGQRVTLRCSPRSGDLSVYWYQQSLDQGLQFLIQYYNGEERAKGNILERFSAQQFPDLHSELNLSSLELGDSALYFCASSGSSYEQYFGPGTRLTVT.

The chain employs TRBV20-1 and TRBJ2-1, with D hard to call. The ends were cut back, 3 bases at V and 9 bases at J, with 9 bases in the middle. Germline V gives CDR1 DFQATT, CDR2 SNEGSKA (reference sequence). The CDR3 has 11 amino acids. CDR3 region: CSASQPGEQFF. The CDR3 nucleotides read TGCAGTGCTAGTCAGCCGGGTGAGCAGTTCTTC.

The chain is built from TRBV7-9 and TRBJ1-5; 8 nucleotides match TRBD1. The CDR3 is 15 amino acids. The V gene end was trimmed by 4 bases and the J gene end by 5 bases; junction bases not matched to a gene: 7. Per the germline V gene, CDR1 is SEHNR and CDR2 is FQNEAQ (reference sequence). The CDR3 DNA follows: TGTGCCAGCAGCTGGGCCAGGGGGCCGGATCAGCCCCAGCATTTT. This translates into CASSWARGPDQPQHF.

The chain carries TRBV7-6 and TRBJ1-5; D is ambiguous. V gave up 3 bases and J gave up 5 bases, with 8 bases separating them. CDR1 is SGHVS, CDR2 FNYEAQ, per germline. The CDR3 is made up of 13 amino acids. DNA of the CDR3: TGTGCCAGCAGCTTCGCGGACGATCAGCCCCAGCATTTT. It is translated as CASSFADDQPQHF.

The genes are TRBV9 and TRBJ2-7, with D unresolved. The CDR3 consists of 15 residues. Germline CDR1 and CDR2: SGDLS and YYNGEE. V was pared by 0 bases and J by 2 bases, with 12 bases between. In DNA form, the CDR3 reads TGTGCCAGCAGCGTAGGTGTGACGAACACCTACGAGCAGTACTTC. Protein sequence: CASSVGVTNTYEQYF.

The chain carries TRBV4-1 and TRBJ2-7; D ambiguous. V dropped 0 bases and J dropped 0 bases, with 15 bases sitting between them. The germline CDR1 and CDR2 sequences are MGHRA and YSYEKL. This CDR3 has 17 amino acids. The CDR3: CASSQEFETRPSYEQYF. The CDR3 nucleotides read TGCGCCAGCAGCCAAGAGTTCGAGACTCGTCCCTCCTACGAGCAGTACTTC.

This clone was picked up a small number of times. The sample holds other DNA sequences that translate to the same CDR3. The V gene is TRBV9, the J gene TRBJ1-1; D not certain. The V and J ends lost 2 bases and 0 bases respectively, with 5 bases between them. CDR3 size: 13 residues. Germline V gene lookup returns CDR1 SGDLS and CDR2 YYNGEE. The CDR3 DNA reads TGTGCCAGCAGCGTGACGGTGAACACTGAAGCTTTCTTT. The encoded protein is CASSVTVNTEAFF.

Of note for this clone: This may be a read error: a much more frequent sequence differs by one nucleotide. This same CDR3 is encoded by further DNA sequences in the sample. The CDR3 DNA follows: TGCGCCAGCAGCCCCTTGGGGCTAGCGAGCCAAGAGACCCAGTACTTC. Its translation is CASSPLGLASQETQYF. The chain couples TRBV4-1 to TRBJ2-5, with D perhaps TRBD2 (6 bases). CDR3 length equals 16 residues. V was trimmed by 4 bases and J by 1 base, leaving 16 bases between them. Germline CDR1 is MGHRA and CDR2 is YSYEKL.

V is TRBV29-1 and J is TRBJ2-1; D unresolved. Germline CDR1 SQVTM, CDR2 ANQGSEA. There are 13 residues in the CDR3. Between the trimmed V and J ends, which lost 5 bases and 5 bases, there was a span of 13 bases. The CDR3 reads CSVSSFQDNEQFF. DNA of the CDR3: TGCAGCGTTTCTTCGTTCCAGGACAATGAGCAGTTCTTC.

The chain combines TRBV18 with TRBJ1-1; a possible D gene is TRBD1 (6 bases). V was shortened by 8 bases and J by 3 bases, with 10 bases between the two germline ends. This CDR3 has 12 residues. Germline V gives CDR1 KGHSH, CDR2 LQKENI. The CDR3 region has the DNA TGTGCCAGCCAACCAGGGGACACTGAAGCTTTCTTT. This sequence encodes CASQPGDTEAFF.

The rearrangement links TRBV11-2 to TRBJ1-2; TRBD1 might be the D (5 bases). CDR1 SGHAT and CDR2 FQNNGV come from the germline V gene. The germline V and J ends were trimmed by 0 bases and 6 bases, with 8 bases remaining between them. CDR3 length: 13 amino acids. CDR3 loop: CASSLERGDGYTF. The CDR3 bases are TGTGCCAGCAGCTTAGAGCGAGGGGATGGCTACACCTTC.

Only a few counts were recorded for this clone. The chain joins TRBV9 to TRBJ2-2; 10 bases fit TRBD1. The CDR3 has 15 residues. V trimming: 4 bases; J trimming: 6 bases; junction bases outside the gene matches: 6. The germline V gene encodes CDR1 SGDLS and CDR2 YYNGEE. The chain's CDR3 is CASSIGTGAAGELFF. In nucleotides, the CDR3 is TGTGCCAGCAGCATAGGGACAGGGGCGGCCGGGGAGCTGTTTTTT.

The table lists this clone with many counts. V is TRBV30 and J is TRBJ2-5; 11 positions match TRBD2. V shed 0 bases, J shed 1 base, and the junction held 1 base outside the gene matches. Germline V CDR1 and CDR2: GTSNPN, SVGIG (reference sequence). There are 15 residues in the CDR3. The DNA of the CDR3 is TGTGCCTGGAGTGTAACTAGCGGGGGCCAAGAGACCCAGTACTTC. Amino acids: CAWSVTSGGQETQYF.

This clone was seen only once. For the CDR3, the DNA is TGTGCCAGCAGCCGCACTAAGACCCCGGGACAGCCCCTCGGCGAGCAGTACTTC. This translates into CASSRTKTPGQPLGEQYF. The chain couples TRBV7-9 to TRBJ2-7; 7 bases line up with TRBD1. The CDR3 runs to 18 residues. Germline V lookup: CDR1 SEHNR, CDR2 FQNEAQ (reference sequence). The V gene end was trimmed by 5 bases and the J gene end by 6 bases; junction bases not matched to a gene: 22.

DNA for the CDR3: TGTGCCAGCAGCTTAGGGAGCGGGATCTCCTACGAGCAGTACTTC. Its protein is CASSLGSGISYEQYF. V is TRBV11-2 and J is TRBJ2-7; 7 bases match TRBD2. The CDR3 length is 15 residues. Germline V gene sequence: CDR1 SGHAT, CDR2 FQNNGV. Losses at the gene ends were 1 base for V and 0 bases for J; bases not matched to a gene: 3.

V is TRBV4-3 and J is TRBJ2-1; D is possibly TRBD1 or TRBD2 (5 bases each). With 0 bases removed from V and 5 bases from J, the gap between germline ends came to 11 bases. The germline V gene has CDR1 LGHNA and CDR2 YSLEER. This CDR3 is 15 amino acids long. The CDR3 spells CASSQEWDLDNEQFF. CDR3 in DNA: TGCGCCAGCAGCCAAGAGTGGGACCTCGACAATGAGCAGTTCTTC.